The 9 T cell receptor beta chains given below trace back to one sample, sequenced in a study of cytomegalovirus exposure and HLA in healthy donors (dated by TCRdb to about 2017). Library preparation was by the immunoSEQ multiplex PCR assay. For the multiplex PCR, a mixture combining 60 forward primers for TCR Vbeta segments and 13 reverse primers for TCR Jbeta segments was used. The table comes from immuneACCESS by way of TCRdb, which keeps in-frame sequences with V and J called. Part of the clones is missing from these tables; in studies checked, under half for an unresolved V gene and the rest for unknown reasons. The sample yields under 200,000 clones; 76% were counted once. The top ten constitute 0.65% to 0.85% of the sample. Sequencing used PBMCs. These receptors were collected from a female donor in good health and CMV-seronegative.

The chain links TRBV4-3 to TRBJ2-1; D is possibly TRBD2 (5 bases). The germline V gene encodes CDR1 LGHNA and CDR2 YSLEER. V gave up 4 bases and J gave up 7 bases, with 20 bases separating them. The CDR3 is made up of 16 amino acids. Here the CDR3 reads CASSRGSGTRRNEQFF. The CDR3 bases are TGCGCCAGCAGCCGGGGATCGGGAACTAGACGGAATGAGCAGTTCTTC.

CDR3 loop: CASSKGQGHTYNSPLHF. The DNA of the CDR3 is TGTGCCAGCAGCAAAGGACAGGGGCACACCTATAATTCACCCCTCCACTTT. The chain couples TRBV7-9 to TRBJ1-6; the match to TRBD1 covers 9 bases. Unmatched junction bases numbered 7, after V lost 5 bases and J lost 2 bases. The CDR3 covers 17 residues. Germline V lookup: CDR1 SEHNR, CDR2 FQNEAQ (reference sequence).

The V call is TRBV29-1, the J call TRBJ1-1; 9 nucleotides match TRBD1. Per the germline V gene, CDR1 is SQVTM and CDR2 is ANQGSEA. The CDR3 spans 14 residues. The junction had 8 bases not matched to a gene; V was cut back by 3 bases and J by 6 bases. In DNA form, the CDR3 reads TGCAGCGTTGATCAAGGGACAGGGAGCGCTGAAGCTTTCTTT. Amino acid sequence: CSVDQGTGSAEAFF.

The chain couples TRBV30 to TRBJ1-4; D perhaps matches TRBD1 (5 bases). The CDR3 runs to 15 residues. Deletions cut 0 bases from V and 7 bases from J, with 15 bases between. Germline V CDR1 and CDR2: GTSNPN, SVGIG (reference sequence). The CDR3 here is CAWSVPGGRREKLFF. The CDR3, as DNA: TGTGCCTGGAGTGTGCCCGGGGGAAGACGTGAAAAACTGTTTTTT. The variable domain in full, completed from reference TRBV30 and TRBJ1-4, reads SQTIHQWPATLVQPVGSPLSLECTVEGTSNPNLYWYRQAAGRGLQLLFYSVGIGQISSEVPQNLSASRPQDRQFILSSKKLLLSDSGFYLCAWSVPGGRREKLFFGSGTQLSVL.

This rearrangement joins TRBV5-1 to TRBJ2-3; 10 nucleotides agree with TRBD2. V shed 4 bases, J shed 7 bases, and the junction held 12 bases outside the gene matches. The CDR3 length is 16 residues. Germline CDR1 SGHRS, CDR2 YFSETQ. CDR3 in DNA: TGCGCCAGCAGCCGAGCCGGGACTAGCGCTGAGAATACGCAGTATTTT. This translates into CASSRAGTSAENTQYF.

The chain employs TRBV19 and TRBJ2-7, with D maybe TRBD1 (6 bases). V was clipped by 5 bases and J by 0 bases, with 11 bases between them. Germline V gene data show CDR1 as LNHDA and CDR2 as SQIVND (reference sequence). The CDR3 has 14 residues. This CDR3 reads CASSLGQNSYEQYF. The CDR3 DNA is TGTGCCAGTAGTTTGGGACAAAACTCCTACGAGCAGTACTTC.

CDR3 sequence reads: CASSFRNSQDRVNTEAFF. CDR3 nucleotides: TGTGCCAGCAGCTTTAGAAATTCTCAGGACAGGGTGAACACTGAAGCTTTCTTT. This chain uses TRBV5-5 with TRBJ1-1, with 8 bases that match TRBD1. Germline CDR1 reads SGHKS; CDR2 reads YYEKEE (reference sequence). CDR3 length: 18 residues. V shed 2 bases and J 0 bases; nucleotides not matched to a gene: 12.

The chain joins TRBV6-1 to TRBJ1-5; D gene unclear. V lost 3 bases to trimming and J lost 3 bases, with 9 bases between them. This CDR3 contains 14 residues. Germline lookup yields CDR1 MNHNS and CDR2 SASEGT. The CDR3 here is CASSEIVANQPQHF. The CDR3 nucleotides are TGTGCCAGCAGTGAGATAGTCGCCAATCAGCCCCAGCATTTT.

The chain recombines TRBV7-3 with TRBJ2-1, with TRBD1 matching over 7 bases. Germline CDR1 is SGHTA and CDR2 is FQGTGA. The CDR3 sequence is 16 residues long. Trimming cost V 5 bases and J 7 bases; bases outside gene matches: 14. This CDR3 reads CASSETPGTVQNEQFF. In nucleotides, the CDR3 is TGTGCCAGCAGCGAAACCCCCGGGACAGTGCAAAATGAGCAGTTCTTC.